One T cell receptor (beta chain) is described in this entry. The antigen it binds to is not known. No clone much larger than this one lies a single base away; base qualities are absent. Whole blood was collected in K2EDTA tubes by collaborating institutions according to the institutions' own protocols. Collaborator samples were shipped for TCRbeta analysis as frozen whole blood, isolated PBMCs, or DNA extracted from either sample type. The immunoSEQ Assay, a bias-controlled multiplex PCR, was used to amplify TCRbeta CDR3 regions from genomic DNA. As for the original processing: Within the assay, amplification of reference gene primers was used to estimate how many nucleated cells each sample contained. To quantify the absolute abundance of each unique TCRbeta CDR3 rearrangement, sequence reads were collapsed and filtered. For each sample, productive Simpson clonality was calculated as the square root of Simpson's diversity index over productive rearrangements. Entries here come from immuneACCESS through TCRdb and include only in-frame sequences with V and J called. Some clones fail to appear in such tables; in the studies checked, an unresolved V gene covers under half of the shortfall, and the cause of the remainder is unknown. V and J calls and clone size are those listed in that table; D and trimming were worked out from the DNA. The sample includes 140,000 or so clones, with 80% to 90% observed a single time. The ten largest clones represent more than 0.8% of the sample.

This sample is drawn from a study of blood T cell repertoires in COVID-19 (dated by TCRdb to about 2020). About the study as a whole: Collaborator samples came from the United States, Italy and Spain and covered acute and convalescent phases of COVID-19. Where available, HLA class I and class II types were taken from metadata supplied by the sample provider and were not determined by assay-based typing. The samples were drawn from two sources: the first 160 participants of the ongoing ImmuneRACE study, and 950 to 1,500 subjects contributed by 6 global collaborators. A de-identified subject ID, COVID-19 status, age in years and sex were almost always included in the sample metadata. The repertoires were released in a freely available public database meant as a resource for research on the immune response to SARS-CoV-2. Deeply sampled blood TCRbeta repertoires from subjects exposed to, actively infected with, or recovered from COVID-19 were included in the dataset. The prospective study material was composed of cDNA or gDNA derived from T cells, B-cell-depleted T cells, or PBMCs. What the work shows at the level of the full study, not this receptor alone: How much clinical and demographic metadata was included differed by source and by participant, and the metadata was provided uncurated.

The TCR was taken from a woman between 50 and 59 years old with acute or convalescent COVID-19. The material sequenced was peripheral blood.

CDR3 sequence: CASSSRGQANYGYTF. The DNA sequence is TGTGCCAGCAGCTCCCGGGGACAGGCAAACTATGGCTACACCTTC. The chain uses TRBV7-2 and TRBJ1-2, with 8 junctional bases fitting TRBD1. Via the germline V gene, CDR1 is SGHTA and CDR2 FQGNSA. Clipping removes 4 bases from V and 2 bases from J, with 6 as the unmatched junction base count. The CDR3 contains 15 residues, cysteine and phenylalanine counted. Only CDR3 DNA remains: 45 bases, in frame from the first base.